This TCR beta chain was documented in a study of T cell clonotyping in hematopoietic cell transplantation. Specified time point: recipient sample about 28 days before transplant, after cytoreduction. Trimming took 10 bases from V and 0 from J, leaving 10 bases between them. The V gene's germline CDR1 is ENHRY and CDR2 SYGVKD. The CDR3 is 13 residues long. Assay used: immunoSEQ multiplex PCR; TCRdb lists only in-frame clones, some missing. The profile covers 50,000 or so clones, with around 80% appearing a single time and approximately 4.9% taken by the ten largest. The material sequenced was peripheral blood mononuclear cells, taken before stem cell transplant. The chain is built from TRBV10-3 and TRBJ1-3; D is unresolved. The TCR originated in a man aged 60 to 75 with myelodysplastic syndrome. Some clones in this sample may be carry-over from other donors' samples. The CDR3 nucleotides read TGTGCCACCCGGGAGAGCTCTGGAAACACCATATATTTT. Its translation is CATRESSGNTIYF.